This T cell receptor beta chain was profiled in a study of blood T cell repertoires in COVID-19. V shed 6 bases, J shed 5 bases, and the junction held 16 bases outside the gene matches. This CDR3 has 17 residues. Germline CDR1 is MDHEN and CDR2 is SYDVKM. The repertoire was sequenced with immunoSEQ multiplex PCR; TCRdb's copy has only in-frame clones and lacks some. The sample yields tens of thousands of clones, roughly 86% seen once. Material for sequencing was peripheral blood. The V and J genes are TRBV28 and TRBJ2-7; TRBD1 matches 10 bases. The sequence was collected from a woman older than 75 in a cohort sampled during active or convalescent COVID-19. CDR3 loop: CASSPGQGLSLWHEQYF. The CDR3 region has the DNA TGTGCCAGCAGCCCGGGACAGGGGCTCTCCCTCTGGCACGAGCAGTACTTC.